This T cell receptor beta chain came from a study of OX40 agonist ivuxolimab in advanced cancers. About the research overall: In this cohort, patients received ivuxolimab, an agonistic anti-OX40 (CD134) antibody.

This clone was detected only a few times. What it binds is not known. Overall study findings and caveats: Dosing at 0.1 to 3.0 mg/kg was accompanied by clonal expansion of CD4+ and CD8+ blood T cells by week 6.

Here immunoSEQ multiplex PCR was the method, and the copy in TCRdb shows in-frame clones only, minus some. The data show 57,000 or so clones, just under 85% seen once. CDR1 is SGHRS and CDR2 is YFSETQ in the germline V gene. This CDR3 spans 14 amino acids. Trimming left V 0 bases short and J 5 bases short, with 10 bases between. The clonotype was recovered from an adult with an advanced solid tumor such as melanoma, head and neck, liver or kidney cancer. The V gene is TRBV5-1, the J gene TRBJ2-3; D is perhaps TRBD1 (6 bases). The specimen was CD4+ or CD8+ T cells sorted from blood, collected in a trial of the OX40 agonist ivuxolimab. Here the CDR3 reads CASSLEQGEDTQYF. The CDR3 DNA is TGCGCCAGCAGCTTGGAACAGGGAGAAGATACGCAGTATTTT.